This is a list of T cell receptor beta chains from one sample in a study of blood T cell repertoires in COVID-19. Clones were sequenced by immunoSEQ multiplex PCR, and TCRdb holds only the in-frame ones, with some missing. Of about 280,000 clones in the sample, roughly 87% were seen once. The sequencing sample was made of peripheral blood. The receptors here all came from a woman in her 50s who had recovered from COVID-19. Both conserved end residues are part of each CDR3. The order of the fields is clone size, J gene, D gene, V gene, CDR3 DNA, CDR3 protein. D genes are given only for firm matches. Rows give clone size only sometimes, using once, few, many, or a class for an expanded clone.

. | TRBJ2-2 | . | TRBV19 | TGTGCCAGTAGTATAGGCGGCAACACCGGGGAGCTGTTTTTT | CASSIGGNTGELFF
. | TRBJ2-1 | . | TRBV7-9 | TGTGCCAGCAGCCCTCTCGGCTCCTACAATGAGCAGTTCTTC | CASSPLGSYNEQFF
. | TRBJ1-2 | TRBD1 | TRBV19 | TGTGCCAGTAGTTTGGCAGGGGGCTTCAATAATGGCTACACCTTC | CASSLAGGFNNGYTF
. | TRBJ1-2 | . | TRBV9 | TGTGCCAGCAGCGTAGAATGGGACACCTTATATGGCTACACCTTC | CASSVEWDTLYGYTF
. | TRBJ2-5 | TRBD2 | TRBV6-6 | TGTGCCAGCAGTTCCCTTAGCGGGGGGGCGGGAGAGACCCAGTACTTC | CASSSLSGGAGETQYF
. | TRBJ1-1 | . | TRBV5-4 | TGTGCCAGCAGCTTGTCTTGGAACACTGAAGCTTTCTTT | CASSLSWNTEAFF
many | TRBJ1-6 | TRBD1 | TRBV6-2/TRBV6-3 | TGTGCCAGCAGTCTAGGACAGGGGTCCTATAATTCACCCCTCCACTTT | CASSLGQGSYNSPLHF
. | TRBJ1-2 | . | TRBV7-2 | TGTGCCAGCAGCTTAGCGGCAGGACTAGACTATGGCTACACCTTC | CASSLAAGLDYGYTF
. | TRBJ2-2 | TRBD2 | TRBV4-1 | TGCGCCAGCAGCCAAAACGGTGGGAGGGCCTCAAAGAACACCGGGGAGCTGTTTTTT | CASSQNGGRASKNTGELFF
. | TRBJ2-4 | TRBD2 | TRBV7-2 | TGTGCCAGCAGCCCCCCTAGCGGCCGTTCAAGGAACATTCAGTACTTC | CASSPPSGRSRNIQYF